The 22 T cell receptor beta chains below were found in one sample sequenced in a study of shared clonotypes between healthy human individuals. Sequencing was performed with immunoSEQ multiplex PCR; in TCRdb, only in-frame clones are kept and a portion is missing. Of some 1.5 million clones detected, approximately 98% appear once; the ten largest clones hold about 0.42%. Material for sequencing was naive CD4+ T cells sorted from blood. Subset specified: CD45RA+ positively selected. These receptors were obtained from a man aged 25 to 45 in good health.

This chain links TRBV15 with TRBJ1-5, with a tentative D call TRBD1 (6 bases). This CDR3 comprises 14 residues. The germline V gene has CDR1 LNHNV and CDR2 YYDKDF (reference sequence). Trimming stripped 5 bases from V and 1 base from J, with 9 bases between. The DNA for the CDR3 is TGTGCCACCAGCTCTAGGGGGAGCAATCAGCCCCAGCATTTT. This encodes CATSSRGSNQPQHF. Based on the CDR3 plus reference TRBV15 and TRBJ1-5, the full variable domain is DAMVIQNPRYQVTQFGKPVTLSCSQTLNHNVMYWYQQKSSQAPKLLFHYYDKDFNNEADTPDNFQSRRPNTSFCFLDIRSPGLGDTAMYLCATSSRGSNQPQHFGDGTRLSIL.

The CDR3: CASRSGGLPGHEQYF. The CDR3 bases are TGTGCCAGCCGAAGCGGGGGCCTCCCTGGCCACGAGCAGTACTTC. This chain connects TRBV18 to TRBJ2-7, with 8 bases fitting TRBD2. The V gene's germline CDR1 is KGHSH and CDR2 LQKENI. V lost 8 bases, J lost 5 bases, and 14 bases stayed unmatched. The CDR3 totals 15 residues.

The chain is built from TRBV2 and TRBJ2-5; D not certain. V lost 4 bases and J 2 bases, leaving 8 bases between the germline ends. Germline loops: CDR1 SNHLY, CDR2 FYNNEI. This CDR3 is built from 13 residues. The CDR3 nucleotides are TGTGCCAGCAGTGTCTACTTACAAGAGACCCAGTACTTC. Its translation is CASSVYLQETQYF.

V usage is TRBV7-8 and J usage is TRBJ2-1, with D maybe TRBD2 (5 bases). Germline CDR1 SGHVS, CDR2 FQNEAQ. The CDR3 extends over 15 amino acids. Trimming took off 2 bases at V and 2 bases at J, with 10 bases between the two ends. The CDR3 DNA follows: TGTGCCAGCAGCTTAACCGGAGGCCCCTACAATGAGCAGTTCTTC. Residues: CASSLTGGPYNEQFF.

The chain recombines TRBV11-2 with TRBJ2-1; tentatively, D is TRBD1 or TRBD2 (6 bases each). The CDR3 has 15 amino acids. V was pared by 6 bases and J by 2 bases, with 14 bases between. Germline CDR1 SGHAT, CDR2 FQNNGV. The CDR3 coding sequence is TGTGCCAGCAGAACCCGGAGGGGGGCCTACAATGAGCAGTTCTTC. Translation gives CASRTRRGAYNEQFF.

This clone was observed a single time. This chain connects TRBV19 to TRBJ2-7, with D perhaps TRBD1 (6 bases). This CDR3 is 14 amino acids long. Trimming cost V 1 base and J 3 bases, with 10 bases left between them. Germline V gives CDR1 LNHDA, CDR2 SQIVND (reference sequence). CDR3 in DNA: TGTGCCAGTAGTATAGGAGGACAGTACTACGAGCAGTACTTC. Translation gives CASSIGGQYYEQYF.

The chain carries TRBV4-2 and TRBJ2-2; unclear D gene. V lost 0 bases to trimming and J lost 4 bases, with 9 bases between them. CDR1 is LGHNA, CDR2 YNFKEQ, per germline. This CDR3 comprises 15 residues. The CDR3 spells CASSQEGRSTGELFF. DNA of the CDR3: TGTGCCAGCAGCCAAGAAGGCAGGTCCACCGGGGAGCTGTTTTTT.

The chain employs TRBV27 and TRBJ1-2; 9 nucleotides align to TRBD1. The germline V gene has CDR1 MNHEY and CDR2 SMNVEV (reference sequence). V lost 7 bases to trimming and J lost 4 bases; unmatched junction nucleotides: 13. This CDR3 is built from 16 residues. In DNA, the CDR3 is TGTGCCAGCAAGTCTTACGAAACAGGGGGCGCCTATGGCTACACCTTC. This codes for CASKSYETGGAYGYTF.

J is TRBJ2-7 and V is TRBV7-9, with D perhaps TRBD2 (6 bases). The CDR3 runs to 14 residues. The V gene lost 4 bases and the J gene lost 1 base, with 11 bases spanning the gap. Germline values: CDR1 SEHNR, CDR2 FQNEAQ (reference sequence). In DNA form, the CDR3 reads TGTGCCAGCAGCTACTCGGGAGTATCCTACGAGCAGTACTTC. This sequence encodes CASSYSGVSYEQYF.

The J gene is TRBJ1-1, the V gene TRBV18, with D unclear. CDR1 is KGHSH and CDR2 is LQKENI in the germline V gene. The CDR3 loop spans 17 amino acids. Trimming took off 3 bases at V and 4 bases at J, with 21 bases between the two ends. The CDR3 nucleotides are TGTGCCAGCTCACCGACACTCGGGCCCAACTTGGGCACTGAAGCTTTCTTT. Its translation: CASSPTLGPNLGTEAFF.

This sequence joins TRBV6-1 and TRBJ2-1, with D perhaps matching TRBD1 or TRBD2 (5 bases each). Germline loops: CDR1 MNHNS, CDR2 SASEGT. Trimming pared 4 bases from V and 14 bases from J, leaving 18 bases between. The CDR3 loop spans 13 amino acids. The CDR3 bases are TGTGCCAGCAGTGGAGGTAACAGGCTCGGGGAGTTCTTC. This translates into CASSGGNRLGEFF.

The J gene is TRBJ2-7, the V gene TRBV5-5; a weak D match, TRBD2 (5 bases). Deletions cut 1 base from V and 4 bases from J, with 9 bases between. CDR1 and CDR2 (germline): SGHKS, YYEKEE (reference sequence). The CDR3 spans 13 residues. CDR3 sequence (DNA): TGTGCCAGCAGCTTGTTCGGGGTTTACGAGCAGTACTTC. Its protein product is CASSLFGVYEQYF.

Comment on this clone: This sample includes further DNA sequences coding for the same CDR3. V is TRBV18 and J is TRBJ1-5, with D possibly being TRBD1 (5 bases). CDR1 and CDR2 from the germline V gene are KGHSH and LQKENI. V lost 2 bases to trimming and J lost 7 bases, with 9 bases between them. This CDR3 has 13 residues. This CDR3 is CASSPGGDQPQHF. As DNA, the CDR3 is TGTGCCAGCTCACCAGGGGGAGACCAGCCCCAGCATTTT.

The table lists this clone with a count of one. The chain carries TRBV7-2 and TRBJ2-1; no reliable D call. Germline assignment: CDR1 SGHTA and CDR2 FQGNSA. V shed 2 bases and J shed 8 bases, with 16 bases lying between them. The CDR3 consists of 15 residues. The CDR3 protein is CASSLLAAIAYEQFF. The CDR3 nucleotides are TGTGCCAGCAGCTTACTCGCGGCAATCGCTTATGAGCAGTTCTTC.

CDR3 residues: CASSAGRPDLKETQYF. In DNA form, the CDR3 reads TGTGCCAGCAGCGCCGGGAGGCCTGACCTGAAAGAGACCCAGTACTTC. The chain links TRBV7-8 to TRBJ2-5, with TRBD2 matching 7 bases. The germline CDR1 and CDR2 sequences are SGHVS and FQNEAQ. CDR3 length equals 16 residues. The ends lost 5 bases at V and 3 bases at J; junction bases unmatched: 12. Combining the CDR3 with reference TRBV7-8 and TRBJ2-5 gives the whole variable domain GAGVSQSPRYKVAKRGQDVALRCDPISGHVSLFWYQQALGQGPEFLTYFQNEAQLDKSGLPSDRFFAERPEGSVSTLKIQRTQQEDSAVYLCASSAGRPDLKETQYFGPGTRLLVL.

The chain is built from TRBV5-4 and TRBJ1-4, with 10 bases that match TRBD1. From germline, CDR1 is SGHNT and CDR2 YYREEE (reference sequence). Trimming took 4 bases from V and 8 from J; bases not matched to a gene: 5. The CDR3 contains 14 residues. The CDR3 DNA is TGTGCCAGCAGCGAGGGACAGGGGCGCGAAAAACTGTTTTTT. Translation: CASSEGQGREKLFF.

The chain recombines TRBV11-2 with TRBJ1-5; D might be TRBD1 (5 bases). The CDR3 length is 13 residues. Germline lookup yields CDR1 SGHAT and CDR2 FQNNGV. V lost 4 bases and J lost 4, with 8 bases in between. This CDR3 reads CASSWTLNQPQHF. The CDR3 region has the DNA TGTGCCAGCAGCTGGACACTTAATCAGCCCCAGCATTTT.

The chain links TRBV28 to TRBJ1-1, with D unresolved. Germline CDR1 is MDHEN and CDR2 is SYDVKM. V lost 5 bases and J lost 4, with 14 bases in between. The CDR3 has 14 amino acids. The CDR3 spells CASSVPKDGTEAFF. CDR3 DNA sequence: TGTGCCAGCAGTGTCCCTAAGGATGGCACTGAAGCTTTCTTT.

The gene calls are TRBV15 and TRBJ1-3; the D gene is possibly TRBD1 (5 bases). V was cut by 0 bases and J by 0 bases, with 12 bases left in between. The length of the CDR3 is 17 residues. Germline CDR1 reads LNHNV; CDR2 reads YYDKDF (reference sequence). CDR3 bases: TGTGCCACCAGCAGAGATGCTCCGGGGGTCTCTGGAAACACCATATATTTT. It specifies CATSRDAPGVSGNTIYF.

The chain carries TRBV5-4 and TRBJ2-5; D call uncertain. This CDR3 has 13 residues. V was cut by 2 bases and J by 5 bases, with 10 bases left in between. Germline loops: CDR1 SGHNT, CDR2 YYREEE (reference sequence). The CDR3 DNA reads as TGTGCCAGCAGCTTCTGGGCTTCGGAGACCCAGTACTTC. This translates into CASSFWASETQYF. Full variable domain (rest looked up from reference TRBV5-4 and TRBJ2-5): ETGVTQSPTHLIKTRGQQVTLRCSSQSGHNTVSWYQQALGQGPQFIFQYYREEENGRGNFPPRFSGLQFPNYSSELNVNALELDDSALYLCASSFWASETQYFGPGTRLLVL.

The V and J genes are TRBV20-1 and TRBJ2-5; unclear D gene. This CDR3 has 11 residues. Trimming pared 0 bases from V and 6 bases from J, leaving 5 bases between. Germline V gene lookup returns CDR1 DFQATT and CDR2 SNEGSKA (reference sequence). The CDR3 bases are TGCAGTGCTAGAGATCGGAAGACCCAGTACTTC. Amino acids: CSARDRKTQYF.

The CDR3 here is CASSRSPLSGRAGETQYF. The CDR3 DNA follows: TGTGCCAGCTCTCGTTCCCCTCTTAGCGGGAGGGCCGGCGAGACCCAGTACTTC. This sequence joins TRBV18 and TRBJ2-5, with 11 positions matching TRBD2. This CDR3 is 18 amino acids long. V shed 6 bases and J 5 bases; nucleotides not matched to a gene: 17. From germline, CDR1 is KGHSH and CDR2 LQKENI.